The present T cell receptor beta chain was sequenced within a study of CD8+ T cells in alopecia areata. Study-wide results and limits: Normal skin's resident alphabeta T cells are also sequenced in scalp samples. Possibly as an HLA-related effect, TCR sharing across patients appeared less clear than in mice.

This clone has more than one count but fewer than ten. Antigen specificity is unknown. The authors extracted RNA and reverse transcribed it into cDNA as the sequencing template. TCRdb's copy holds only in-frame clones and misses some; the assay was immunoSEQ multiplex PCR. The data contain about 180,000 clones, 51% of them singletons. Deletions cut 0 bases from V and 5 bases from J, with 8 bases between. This CDR3 contains 14 residues. Germline values: CDR1 LNHNV, CDR2 YYDKDF (reference sequence). Specified treatment: oral pan-JAK inhibitor, 5-10 mg twice daily. The material was CD8+ T cells sorted from blood, obtained around week 52, from a patient treated with tofacitinib. This receptor was obtained from a human donor with alopecia areata. J is TRBJ2-1 and V is TRBV15; D uncertain. Here the CDR3 reads CATSRDGRNNEQFF. For the CDR3, the DNA is TGTGCCACCAGCAGAGACGGGCGGAACAATGAGCAGTTCTTC.